These 32 T cell receptor beta chains were all obtained from the same sample, sequenced in a study of blood T cell repertoires in COVID-19. TCRdb's table, derived via immunoSEQ multiplex PCR, lists solely in-frame clones and lacks some. This table has 110,000 or so clones, approximately 81% appearing once. The material sequenced was peripheral blood. These TCRs come from a middle-aged man with acute or convalescent COVID-19.

CDR3 sequence (DNA): TGTGCCAGTTTAGCGGGGTACTCCTACAATGAGCAGTTCTTC. Amino acid sequence: CASLAGYSYNEQFF. The J gene is TRBJ2-1, the V gene TRBV6-5; 8 nucleotides line up with TRBD2. The CDR3 spans 14 residues. V shed 9 bases, J shed 0 bases, and the junction held 4 bases outside the gene matches. Germline loops: CDR1 MNHEY, CDR2 SVGAGI.

The gene calls are TRBV7-9 and TRBJ2-7, with D perhaps TRBD1 (6 bases). V was shortened by 3 bases and J by 4 bases, with 16 bases between the two germline ends. CDR3 length: 15 residues. The V gene's germline CDR1 is SEHNR and CDR2 FQNEAQ (reference sequence). The CDR3: CASSFPQGGRYEQYF. The CDR3 coding sequence is TGTGCCAGCAGCTTCCCACAAGGGGGTAGGTACGAGCAGTACTTC.

The chain combines TRBV29-1 with TRBJ1-2; 7 nucleotides agree with TRBD1. The CDR3 sequence is 12 residues long. Germline lookup yields CDR1 SQVTM and CDR2 ANQGSEA. The V gene end was trimmed by 8 bases and the J gene end by 8 bases; junction bases not matched to a gene: 11. Here the CDR3 reads CSTRDSKVGYTF. DNA for the CDR3: TGCAGCACCCGGGACAGTAAAGTCGGCTACACCTTC.

The chain couples TRBV7-9 to TRBJ1-2; D perhaps matches TRBD1 (5 bases). Trimming left V 0 bases short and J 8 bases short, with 13 bases between. The CDR3 runs 14 residues. Germline lookup yields CDR1 SEHNR and CDR2 FQNEAQ (reference sequence). The CDR3 sequence: CASSLAQGLGGYTF. Written as DNA, the CDR3 is TGTGCCAGCAGCTTAGCGCAGGGCTTGGGAGGCTACACCTTC. Supplemented by reference TRBV7-9 and TRBJ1-2, the full variable domain reads DTGVSQNPRHKITKRGQNVTFRCDPISEHNRLYWYRQTLGQGPEFLTYFQNEAQLEKSRLLSDRFSAERPKGSFSTLEIQRTEQGDSAMYLCASSLAQGLGGYTFGSGTRLTVV.

This chain joins TRBV5-6 and TRBJ1-1; no firm D call. The CDR3 has 16 amino acids. V gave up 0 bases and J gave up 5 bases, with 17 bases separating them. Germline-derived CDR1 and CDR2 are SGHDT and YYEEEE. This CDR3 is CASSLAWSGSRTEAFF. CDR3 sequence (DNA): TGTGCCAGCAGCTTGGCCTGGTCAGGTTCTCGGACTGAAGCTTTCTTT. The full variable domain, in which reference TRBV5-6 and TRBJ1-1 provide the parts outside the CDR3, is DAGVTQSPTHLIKTRGQQVTLRCSPKSGHDTVSWYQQALGQGPQFIFQYYEEEERQRGNFPDRFSGHQFPNYSSELNVNALLLGDSALYLCASSLAWSGSRTEAFFGQGTRLTVV.

This clone occurred once. The chain is built from TRBV7-2 and TRBJ1-4; D gene ambiguous. The CDR3 contains 18 residues. Germline assignment: CDR1 SGHTA and CDR2 FQGNSA. Trimming cost V 1 base and J 3 bases, with 18 bases left between them. The CDR3 is CASSLGRALFGANEKLFF. DNA of the CDR3: TGTGCCAGCAGCTTAGGTCGGGCGTTATTCGGGGCTAATGAAAAACTGTTTTTT.

This clone was recorded a few times. The V gene is TRBV7-2, the J gene TRBJ1-5, with 12 bases matching TRBD1. Unmatched junction bases numbered 5, after V lost 1 base and J lost 1 base. This CDR3 is 18 amino acids long. Germline assignment: CDR1 SGHTA and CDR2 FQGNSA. The CDR3: CASSLVSGTGGSNQPQHF. In nucleotides, the CDR3 is TGTGCCAGCAGCTTAGTAAGCGGGACAGGGGGCAGCAATCAGCCCCAGCATTTT.

The chain joins TRBV7-8 to TRBJ2-2; 9 nucleotides line up with TRBD1. J lost 5 bases, V lost 6 bases, and 7 bases had no gene match. The CDR3 covers 15 residues. CDR1 is SGHVS, CDR2 FQNEAQ, per germline. For the CDR3, the DNA is TGTGCCAGCAGTTTACAGGGGGCAGTTACCGGGGAGCTGTTTTTT. It encodes CASSLQGAVTGELFF.

V usage is TRBV7-3 and J usage is TRBJ2-1; unclear D gene. Germline assignment: CDR1 SGHTA and CDR2 FQGTGA. This CDR3 is built from 12 residues. V was clipped by 4 bases and J by 8 bases, with 9 bases between them. This CDR3 is CASSYPGDEQFF. As DNA, the CDR3 is TGTGCCAGCAGCTACCCGGGTGATGAGCAGTTCTTC. Full variable domain (remainder filled in from reference TRBV7-3 and TRBJ2-1): GAGVSQTPSNKVTEKGKYVELRCDPISGHTALYWYRQSLGQGPEFLIYFQGTGAADDSGLPNDRFFAVRPEGSVSTLKIQRTERGDSAVYLCASSYPGDEQFFGPGTRLTVL.

The chain uses TRBV5-1 and TRBJ2-6, with D possibly TRBD2 on 5 matching bases. This CDR3 is built from 19 residues. The V end was cut by 3 bases, the J end by 0 bases, with 19 bases between. Germline V gene data show CDR1 as SGHRS and CDR2 as YFSETQ. The CDR3 sequence: CASSSIVLDLTSGANVLTF. The CDR3 DNA sequence: TGCGCCAGCAGCTCGATCGTACTGGACTTAACCTCTGGGGCCAACGTCCTGACTTTC. The entire variable domain, with the rest obtained from reference TRBV5-1 and TRBJ2-6, is as follows: KAGVTQTPRYLIKTRGQQVTLSCSPISGHRSVSWYQQTPGQGLQFLFEYFSETQRNKGNFPGRFSGRQFSNSRSEMNVSTLELGDSALYLCASSSIVLDLTSGANVLTFGAGSRLTVL.

The chain links TRBV11-2 to TRBJ2-3, with 10 bases fitting TRBD2. V shed 5 bases, J shed 3 bases, and the junction held 2 bases outside the gene matches. This CDR3 is 14 amino acids long. The germline V gene encodes CDR1 SGHAT and CDR2 FQNNGV. Here the CDR3 reads CASSRSGGTDTQYF. The CDR3 DNA follows: TGTGCCAGCAGCCGTAGCGGGGGGACAGATACGCAGTATTTT. The entire variable domain, with the rest obtained from reference TRBV11-2 and TRBJ2-3, is as follows: EAGVAQSPRYKIIEKRQSVAFWCNPISGHATLYWYQQILGQGPKLLIQFQNNGVVDDSQLPKDRFSAERLKGVDSTLKIQPAKLEDSAVYLCASSRSGGTDTQYFGPGTRLTVL.

This sequence joins TRBV10-3 and TRBJ2-1; 7 bases align to TRBD1. Trimming removed 3 bases from V and 0 bases from J; junction bases left unmatched: 8. Germline values: CDR1 ENHRY, CDR2 SYGVKD. CDR3 length equals 17 residues. CDR3 DNA: TGTGCCATCAGTGATCCGAGACAGGGATCCTCCTACAATGAGCAGTTCTTC. As protein: CAISDPRQGSSYNEQFF.

This rearrangement joins TRBV10-1 to TRBJ2-3, with 10 bases aligning to TRBD2. V lost 6 bases to trimming and J lost 5 bases; unmatched junction nucleotides: 11. The CDR3 runs 16 residues. The germline V gene has CDR1 WNHNN and CDR2 SYGVQD (reference sequence). CDR3 in amino acids: CASSELAGAFGDTQYF. In nucleotides, the CDR3 is TGCGCCAGCAGCGAGCTAGCGGGGGCCTTCGGAGATACGCAGTATTTT.

The V and J genes are TRBV24-1 and TRBJ2-1; 7 bases are a match to TRBD1. The CDR3 extends over 17 amino acids. Germline lookup yields CDR1 KGHDR and CDR2 SFDVKD. J was trimmed by 3 bases and V by 4 bases; bases with no gene match: 11. This CDR3 is CATSDATGSLLYNEQFF. CDR3 nucleotide sequence: TGTGCCACCAGTGACGCGACAGGGAGTCTTCTCTACAATGAGCAGTTCTTC.

V usage is TRBV29-1 and J usage is TRBJ2-5; TRBD2 is a possible D gene (5 bases). The germline V gene has CDR1 SQVTM and CDR2 ANQGSEA. Trimming took 1 base from V and 2 from J, leaving 14 bases between them. The CDR3 runs 15 residues. The CDR3 is CSVEGEGSGQETQYF. CDR3 nucleotides: TGCAGCGTTGAAGGAGAGGGCTCGGGGCAAGAGACCCAGTACTTC.

The V and J genes are TRBV28 and TRBJ1-5, with a weak D call TRBD1 (5 bases). V was pared by 7 bases and J by 4 bases, with 14 bases between. Germline V gene lookup returns CDR1 MDHEN and CDR2 SYDVKM. This CDR3 has 14 amino acids. The CDR3 sequence: CASILGGANQPQHF. The CDR3 bases are TGTGCCAGCATCCTCGGAGGGGCAAATCAGCCCCAGCATTTT.

This chain links TRBV19 with TRBJ2-5, with D possibly being TRBD1 (6 bases). Trimming took off 5 bases at V and 3 bases at J, with 10 bases between the two ends. Germline-derived CDR1 and CDR2 are LNHDA and SQIVND (reference sequence). The CDR3 loop spans 13 amino acids. Here the CDR3 DNA reads TGTGCCAGTAGTTACAGGGAAAAAGAGACCCAGTACTTC. Translating gives CASSYREKETQYF.

This chain connects TRBV29-1 to TRBJ2-3; 10 bases map to TRBD1. Losses at the gene ends were 5 bases for V and 5 bases for J; bases not matched to a gene: 16. Per the germline V gene, CDR1 is SQVTM and CDR2 is ANQGSEA. The CDR3 length is 17 residues. CDR3 protein: CSVPGGQTGGLVDTQYF. The CDR3 region has the DNA TGCAGCGTTCCGGGGGGACAGACAGGGGGCTTGGTAGATACGCAGTATTTT.

The J gene is TRBJ2-3, the V gene TRBV11-2; 8 bases are a match to TRBD1. The CDR3 has 15 amino acids. V trimming: 4 bases; J trimming: 1 base; junction bases outside the gene matches: 4. The germline V gene encodes CDR1 SGHAT and CDR2 FQNNGV. The CDR3 nucleotides are TGTGCCAGCAGCTCCTTCAGGGGGCGCACAGATACGCAGTATTTT. This codes for CASSSFRGRTDTQYF.

This clone has a single count. This chain uses TRBV5-1 with TRBJ2-3; D is possibly TRBD1 (6 bases). CDR1 is SGHRS, CDR2 YFSETQ, per germline. Trimming removed 3 bases at V and 0 bases at J, with 11 bases between. The CDR3 length is 15 residues. CDR3 DNA: TGCGCCAGCAGCTCCCACAGGGCTAGCACAGATACGCAGTATTTT. Translated, it gives CASSSHRASTDTQYF.

The rearrangement joins TRBV5-1 to TRBJ1-1, with D maybe TRBD1 (6 bases). Germline V gene data show CDR1 as SGHRS and CDR2 as YFSETQ. CDR3 length: 15 amino acids. The ends were cut back, 0 bases at V and 1 base at J, with 10 bases in the middle. The CDR3 here is CASSLGDIRNTEAFF. CDR3 DNA: TGCGCCAGCAGCTTGGGGGACATCAGGAACACTGAAGCTTTCTTT.

The chain joins TRBV15 to TRBJ1-5; D perhaps matches TRBD1 (5 bases). CDR1 and CDR2 (germline): LNHNV, YYDKDF (reference sequence). The CDR3 runs 15 residues. V was shortened by 4 bases and J by 4 bases, with 14 bases between the two germline ends. In nucleotides, the CDR3 is TGTGCCACCAGCAAGAGTCTAGACAGAAATCAGCCCCAGCATTTT. The encoded protein is CATSKSLDRNQPQHF.

The rearrangement links TRBV19 to TRBJ1-6; 7 nucleotides line up with TRBD1. The trim removed 6 bases at V and 6 bases at J, leaving 11 bases unmatched. Germline-derived CDR1 and CDR2 are LNHDA and SQIVND (reference sequence). The CDR3 runs 16 residues. CDR3 DNA: TGTGCCAGTAGGGAGGGACAGCACCTTACTAATTCACCCCTCCACTTT. Its translation: CASREGQHLTNSPLHF.

This clone was seen a single time. The rearrangement joins TRBV4-3 to TRBJ2-7, with 9 nucleotides matching TRBD1. CDR3 length: 14 amino acids. Trimming at V came to 1 base and at J to 6 bases, leaving 4 bases not matched to a gene. Germline V gene lookup returns CDR1 LGHNA and CDR2 YSLEER. CDR3 sequence: CASSQAGTGFEQYF. The CDR3 DNA is TGCGCCAGCAGCCAAGCCGGGACAGGGTTCGAGCAGTACTTC.

V gene TRBV6-6 combines with J gene TRBJ2-1; 11 nucleotides line up with TRBD2. The CDR3 contains 17 residues. The V gene end was trimmed by 5 bases and the J gene end by 4 bases; junction bases not matched to a gene: 10. Germline CDR1 is MNHNY and CDR2 is SVGAGI (reference sequence). CDR3 coding DNA: TGTGCCAGCAGTCGAGGCCTACTAGCGGGGGTATACAATGAGCAGTTCTTC. Amino acids: CASSRGLLAGVYNEQFF.

The rearrangement joins TRBV3-1 (or the pseudogene TRBV3-2) to TRBJ1-5; the D is unclear. Germline CDR1 is LGHDT and CDR2 is YNNKEL (reference sequence). This CDR3 is 15 amino acids long. Trimming cost V 0 bases and J 5 bases, with 11 bases left between them. Here the CDR3 DNA reads TGTGCCAGCAGCCAAGATCCAGCCGGGGATCAGCCCCAGCATTTT. Its protein is CASSQDPAGDQPQHF.

This chain uses TRBV6-1 with TRBJ1-2; weak D call: TRBD1 (6 bases). The V gene lost 2 bases and the J gene lost 8 bases, with 15 bases spanning the gap. Germline V gene lookup returns CDR1 MNHNS and CDR2 SASEGT. This CDR3 has 14 amino acids. CDR3 sequence: CASSERGTSRGYTF. CDR3 DNA sequence: TGTGCCAGCAGTGAAAGAGGGACATCTCGGGGCTACACCTTC.

V and J are TRBV6-5 and TRBJ1-1; D gene ambiguous. V lost 2 bases to trimming and J lost 3 bases, with 10 bases between them. This CDR3 is built from 14 residues. The germline V gene has CDR1 MNHEY and CDR2 SVGAGI. The CDR3 spells CASSYGEGDTEAFF. The CDR3 DNA reads TGTGCCAGCAGTTACGGGGAGGGTGACACTGAAGCTTTCTTT.

DNA of the CDR3: TGTGCCAGCACTCCAATTGCAGGGGGCGACACTGAAGCTTTCTTT. Amino acids: CASTPIAGGDTEAFF. V and J are TRBV18 and TRBJ1-1; 8 nucleotides match TRBD1. The germline CDR1 and CDR2 sequences are KGHSH and LQKENI. This CDR3 is 15 amino acids long. V shed 8 bases and J 3 bases; nucleotides not matched to a gene: 11.

V is TRBV7-3 and J is TRBJ2-2; 7 nucleotides line up with TRBD2. CDR1 SGHTA and CDR2 FQGTGA come from the germline V gene. The CDR3 spans 14 residues. The V and J ends lost 3 bases and 4 bases, in that order; junction bases with no gene match: 2. The CDR3 spells CASSFGGSTGELFF. For the CDR3, the DNA is TGTGCCAGCAGCTTCGGGGGGTCCACCGGGGAGCTGTTTTTT.

This clone was picked up a small number of times. V usage is TRBV7-9 and J usage is TRBJ2-1; a weak D match, TRBD2 (6 bases). Trimming took 3 bases from V and 3 from J, leaving 6 bases between them. The CDR3 has 13 amino acids. Germline V gene data show CDR1 as SEHNR and CDR2 as FQNEAQ (reference sequence). CDR3 nucleotide sequence: TGTGCCAGCAGCTTGACTAGCTACAATGAGCAGTTCTTC. Translation: CASSLTSYNEQFF. The whole variable domain, remainder taken from reference TRBV7-9 and TRBJ2-1, is DTGVSQNPRHKITKRGQNVTFRCDPISEHNRLYWYRQTLGQGPEFLTYFQNEAQLEKSRLLSDRFSAERPKGSFSTLEIQRTEQGDSAMYLCASSLTSYNEQFFGPGTRLTVL.

The genes are TRBV18 and TRBJ2-3; 8 positions match TRBD2. From germline, CDR1 is KGHSH and CDR2 LQKENI. With 1 base clipped from V and 7 bases from J, the junction kept 4 bases outside the gene matches. CDR3 size: 14 residues. CDR3 sequence reads: CASSPLAGRHTQYF. In DNA, the CDR3 is TGTGCCAGCTCACCACTAGCGGGGCGTCATACGCAGTATTTT.